The 26 T cell receptor beta chains presented below share a single source sample, sequenced in a study of shared clonotypes between healthy human individuals. The table came from immunoSEQ multiplex PCR; TCRdb's copy has only in-frame clones and leaves some out. Of about 530,000 clones in the sample, 75% to 80% were seen once. Sequenced sample: PBMCs. These receptors were obtained from a woman aged 40 to 50 in good health. Some clones in this sample may be carry-over from other donors' samples.

The genes are TRBV29-1 and TRBJ2-7; D may be TRBD1 (6 bases). The CDR3 runs 13 residues. Germline V CDR1 and CDR2: SQVTM, ANQGSEA. The ends were cut back, 0 bases at V and 3 bases at J, with 9 bases in the middle. Here the CDR3 reads CSVEEIGGYEQYF. In DNA form, the CDR3 reads TGCAGCGTTGAAGAGATAGGGGGCTACGAGCAGTACTTC.

This chain's CDR3 is CASSEGDGGRGSYNEQFF. The CDR3 DNA reads TGTGCCAGCAGTGAAGGGGATGGGGGGCGCGGGTCCTACAATGAGCAGTTCTTC. The chain couples TRBV2 to TRBJ2-1; D is possibly TRBD1 or TRBD2 (6 bases each). Germline-derived CDR1 and CDR2 are SNHLY and FYNNEI. The CDR3 extends over 18 amino acids. The V gene lost 1 base and the J gene lost 1 base, with 17 bases spanning the gap.

The chain joins TRBV9 to TRBJ2-3; TRBD1 is a possible D gene (6 bases). This CDR3 comprises 16 residues. V lost 4 bases and J 0 bases, leaving 15 bases between the germline ends. Germline V lookup: CDR1 SGDLS, CDR2 YYNGEE. The CDR3 region has the DNA TGTGCCAGCAGCCCACTTGGGGGCCTGAGCACAGATACGCAGTATTTT. It is translated as CASSPLGGLSTDTQYF.

This clone was detected ten times or more. This chain uses TRBV6-1 with TRBJ1-2; 9 bases line up with TRBD1. Looked up from germline, CDR1 is MNHNS and CDR2 is SASEGT. V gave up 4 bases and J gave up 2 bases; unmatched junction bases: 11. This CDR3 spans 17 amino acids. In nucleotides, the CDR3 is TGTGCCAGCAGTGCGGACAGGGGCCGCGTCCCGAACTATGGCTACACCTTC. This gives the protein CASSADRGRVPNYGYTF.

V usage is TRBV29-1 and J usage is TRBJ1-4; no definite D call. The CDR3 sequence is 13 residues long. The germline V gene encodes CDR1 SQVTM and CDR2 ANQGSEA. V was trimmed by 5 bases and J by 0 bases, leaving 7 bases between them. The CDR3 reads CSVSPATNEKLFF. The CDR3 nucleotides are TGCAGCGTTTCACCGGCAACTAATGAAAAACTGTTTTTT.

The rearrangement uses TRBV5-1 and TRBJ2-7, with D tentatively TRBD2 (6 bases). Germline lookup yields CDR1 SGHRS and CDR2 YFSETQ. This CDR3 is 15 amino acids long. The germline V and J ends were trimmed by 4 bases and 0 bases, with 14 bases remaining between them. The CDR3 DNA reads as TGCGCCAGCAGCGGTGCGAGGACTAACTCCTACGAGCAGTACTTC. Residues: CASSGARTNSYEQYF.

The chain is built from TRBV5-4 and TRBJ1-4; a possible D gene is TRBD1 (6 bases). The CDR3 loop spans 17 amino acids. CDR1 and CDR2 (germline): SGHNT, YYREEE (reference sequence). Trimming cost V 0 bases and J 3 bases, with 15 bases left between them. The CDR3 coding sequence is TGTGCCAGCAGCTTGGCGGGGGGGGGACAAGCTAATGAAAAACTGTTTTTT. Translated: CASSLAGGGQANEKLFF.

The chain carries TRBV9 and TRBJ2-2; tentative D call: TRBD2 (6 bases). The CDR3 runs to 17 residues. V lost 2 bases, J lost 4 bases, and 18 bases lay in between. In germline, CDR1 is SGDLS, CDR2 YYNGEE. This CDR3 is CASSVSRDSPITGELFF. Here the CDR3 DNA reads TGTGCCAGCAGCGTCTCACGGGACTCTCCTATCACCGGGGAGCTGTTTTTT.

The rearrangement links TRBV5-1 to TRBJ2-1; TRBD2 is a possible D gene (6 bases). Trimming cost V 4 bases and J 7 bases, with 24 bases left between them. The CDR3 sequence is 17 residues long. Germline V gene sequence: CDR1 SGHRS, CDR2 YFSETQ. DNA of the CDR3: TGCGCCAGCAGCCCCAGGAGTCCGGTCGGGGGTAGGAATGAGCAGTTCTTC. Translation: CASSPRSPVGGRNEQFF.

This clone occurred once. The chain has TRBV6-5 and TRBJ2-5, with D unclear. This CDR3 has 14 amino acids. Germline CDR1 MNHEY, CDR2 SVGAGI. V lost 6 bases to trimming and J lost 2 bases, with 13 bases between them. CDR3 region: CASRRGKGQETQYF. The DNA of the CDR3 is TGTGCCAGCAGGCGCGGTAAAGGGCAAGAGACCCAGTACTTC.

The chain employs TRBV15 and TRBJ2-7, with TRBD1 matching over 8 bases. Germline V CDR1 and CDR2: LNHNV, YYDKDF (reference sequence). CDR3 size: 15 residues. V shed 3 bases, J shed 1 base, and the junction held 5 bases outside the gene matches. The CDR3 spells CATSRPGQESYEQYF. In DNA, the CDR3 is TGTGCCACCAGCAGGCCGGGACAGGAGTCCTACGAGCAGTACTTC.

The chain couples TRBV19 to TRBJ2-3, with 8 bases lining up with TRBD1. CDR1 and CDR2 from the germline V gene are LNHDA and SQIVND (reference sequence). Trimming cost V 1 base and J 1 base; bases outside gene matches: 4. The CDR3 is made up of 16 amino acids. The CDR3 loop is CASSIVSGGRTDTQYF. For the CDR3, the DNA is TGTGCCAGTAGTATAGTTTCAGGGGGCCGCACAGATACGCAGTATTTT.

The V gene is TRBV19, the J gene TRBJ2-7; 8 bases agree with TRBD2. Germline CDR1 reads LNHDA; CDR2 reads SQIVND (reference sequence). The trim removed 3 bases at V and 0 bases at J, leaving 4 bases unmatched. The CDR3 covers 15 residues. The CDR3 region is CASSIWLAGSYEQYF. In nucleotides, the CDR3 is TGTGCCAGTAGTATTTGGCTAGCGGGCTCCTACGAGCAGTACTTC.

This clone was observed a single time. The V gene is TRBV30, the J gene TRBJ2-2; D is possibly TRBD1 or TRBD2 (7 bases each). Per the germline V gene, CDR1 is GTSNPN and CDR2 is SVGIG (reference sequence). The CDR3 loop spans 14 amino acids. DNA for the CDR3: TGTGCATTGGGGGGGACAGCGAACACCGGGGAGCTGTTTTTT. Its translation: CALGGTANTGELFF.

This clone was seen a single time. This sequence is one base from a far larger clone and is likely a read error. This sample also contains other DNA sequences that code for the same CDR3. CDR3 DNA sequence: TGTGCCAGCAGCCAAGGTGACACTCACACCAACACTGAAGCTTTCTTT. This encodes CASSQGDTHTNTEAFF. This rearrangement joins TRBV4-2 to TRBJ1-1; no clear D gene. The germline V and J ends were trimmed by 1 base and 2 bases, with 14 bases remaining between them. Looked up from germline, CDR1 is LGHNA and CDR2 is YNFKEQ. The CDR3 consists of 16 residues.

In this sample, this clone turned up once. This chain joins TRBV11-2 and TRBJ1-1; D may be TRBD1 (6 bases). The germline V gene has CDR1 SGHAT and CDR2 FQNNGV. Trimming stripped 1 base from V and 5 bases from J, with 20 bases between. CDR3 length: 17 amino acids. CDR3 nucleotide sequence: TGTGCCAGCAGCTTAGTCCTCCGCGCAGGGGTAGGGACTGAAGCTTTCTTT. Translating gives CASSLVLRAGVGTEAFF.

The chain carries TRBV7-9 and TRBJ2-3; D not certain. Germline CDR1 is SEHNR and CDR2 is FQNEAQ (reference sequence). V dropped 4 bases and J dropped 1 base, with 9 bases sitting between them. The CDR3 length is 14 residues. For the CDR3, the DNA is TGTGCCAGCAGCTCCCCGTTAGGCACAGATACGCAGTATTTT. This sequence encodes CASSSPLGTDTQYF.

V gene TRBV15 combines with J gene TRBJ2-7; 11 nucleotides align to TRBD2. This CDR3 is 16 amino acids long. Germline loops: CDR1 LNHNV, CDR2 YYDKDF (reference sequence). V lost 2 bases to trimming and J lost 3 bases; unmatched junction nucleotides: 6. The CDR3 sequence is CATSRPLAGGGYEQYF. The CDR3, as DNA: TGTGCCACCAGCAGACCTTTAGCGGGAGGGGGCTACGAGCAGTACTTC.

V gene TRBV18 combines with J gene TRBJ1-1, with TRBD1 as a possible D gene (6 bases). Looked up from germline, CDR1 is KGHSH and CDR2 is LQKENI. V was trimmed by 4 bases and J by 4 bases, leaving 10 bases between them. The CDR3 is 13 amino acids. The CDR3 spells CASSQTGITEAFF. CDR3 nucleotides: TGTGCCAGCTCACAGACAGGAATCACTGAAGCTTTCTTT.

The chain uses TRBV29-1 and TRBJ2-2, with 7 bases identical to TRBD1. J was trimmed by 4 bases and V by 4 bases; bases with no gene match: 6. The CDR3 length is 14 residues. Looked up from germline, CDR1 is SQVTM and CDR2 is ANQGSEA. For the CDR3, the DNA is TGCAGCGTTGCAAGGGGGCGCGGCACCGGGGAGCTGTTTTTT. Its translation: CSVARGRGTGELFF.

V is TRBV5-4 and J is TRBJ1-1; the D gene is possibly TRBD1 (5 bases). Per the germline V gene, CDR1 is SGHNT and CDR2 is YYREEE (reference sequence). The V end lost 2 bases, the J end lost 5 bases, and 13 bases lay between the germline ends. The CDR3 extends over 14 amino acids. The CDR3 is CASSFKTGLTEAFF. The DNA of the CDR3 is TGTGCCAGCAGCTTTAAAACAGGACTTACTGAAGCTTTCTTT.

The chain is built from TRBV19 and TRBJ1-1; no definite D call. Germline lookup yields CDR1 LNHDA and CDR2 SQIVND (reference sequence). This CDR3 is 12 amino acids long. With 9 bases removed from V and 2 bases from J, the gap between germline ends came to 10 bases. The CDR3 region has the DNA TGTGCCAGGCCCAGCAAAAACACTGAAGCTTTCTTT. Its translation is CARPSKNTEAFF.

This chain uses TRBV5-4 with TRBJ2-7, with TRBD2 as a possible D gene (5 bases). There are 14 residues in the CDR3. Germline values: CDR1 SGHNT, CDR2 YYREEE (reference sequence). V was trimmed by 1 base and J by 11 bases, leaving 19 bases between them. The CDR3 region has the DNA TGTGCCAGCAGCTTGTTGAGTAGCGAGGTCGGGGAGTACTTC. Amino acid sequence: CASSLLSSEVGEYF.

This sequence joins TRBV7-6 and TRBJ2-1; D may be TRBD2 (5 bases). The V and J ends lost 5 bases and 8 bases respectively, with 16 bases between them. The CDR3 consists of 14 residues. The germline V gene encodes CDR1 SGHVS and CDR2 FNYEAQ. In nucleotides, the CDR3 is TGTGCCAGCAGCAAGGACTCCCTTGGGGATGAGCAGTTCTTC. It specifies CASSKDSLGDEQFF.

The chain is built from TRBV19 and TRBJ2-1; TRBD2 matches at 12 bases. Looked up from germline, CDR1 is LNHDA and CDR2 is SQIVND (reference sequence). This CDR3 comprises 16 residues. Germline trimming cut 5 bases from V and 5 bases from J; bases unmatched to any gene: 7. The CDR3 is CASSVTSGSWDNEQFF. DNA of the CDR3: TGTGCCAGTAGTGTGACTAGCGGGAGTTGGGACAATGAGCAGTTCTTC.

For this clone: Given a far larger clone just one base away, this is likely a sequencing read error. The genes are TRBV11-2 and TRBJ2-2, with 7 bases that match TRBD1. After removal of 5 bases from V and 6 bases from J, the junction contained 0 bases not matched to a gene. This CDR3 comprises 12 residues. CDR1 and CDR2 (germline): SGHAT, FQNNGV. CDR3 nucleotide sequence: TGTGCCAGCAGCCAGGGGGCCGGGGAGCTGTTTTTT. Its protein is CASSQGAGELFF.